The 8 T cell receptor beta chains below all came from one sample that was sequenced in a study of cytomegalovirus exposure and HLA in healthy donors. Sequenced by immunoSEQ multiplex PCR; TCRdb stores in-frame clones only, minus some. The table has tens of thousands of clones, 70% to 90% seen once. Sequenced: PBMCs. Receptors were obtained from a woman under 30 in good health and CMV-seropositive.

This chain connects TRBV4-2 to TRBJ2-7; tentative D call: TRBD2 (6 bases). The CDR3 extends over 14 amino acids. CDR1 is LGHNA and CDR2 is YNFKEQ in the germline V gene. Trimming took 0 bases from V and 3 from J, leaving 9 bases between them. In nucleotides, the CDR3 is TGTGCCAGCAGCCAAGAGGCGGGGAGCTACGAGCAGTACTTC. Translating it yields CASSQEAGSYEQYF.

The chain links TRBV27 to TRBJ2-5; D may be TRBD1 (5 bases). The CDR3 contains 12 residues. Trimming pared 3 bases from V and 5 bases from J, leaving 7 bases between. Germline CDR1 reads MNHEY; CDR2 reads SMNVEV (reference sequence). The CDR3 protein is CASSLGQETQYF. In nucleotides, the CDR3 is TGTGCCAGCAGTTTGGGGCAGGAGACCCAGTACTTC.

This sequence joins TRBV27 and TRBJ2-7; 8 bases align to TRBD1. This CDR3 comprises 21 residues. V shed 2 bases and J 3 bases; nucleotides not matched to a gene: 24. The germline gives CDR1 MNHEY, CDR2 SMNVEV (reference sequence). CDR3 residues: CASSLSPSKTGETSRGYEQYF. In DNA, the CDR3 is TGTGCCAGCAGTTTAAGTCCTAGTAAGACAGGGGAAACTTCCCGAGGCTACGAGCAGTACTTC.

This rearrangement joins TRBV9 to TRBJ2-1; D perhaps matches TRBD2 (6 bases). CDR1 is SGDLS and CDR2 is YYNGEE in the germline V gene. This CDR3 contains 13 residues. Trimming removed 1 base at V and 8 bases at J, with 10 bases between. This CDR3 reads CASSVTPGDEQFF. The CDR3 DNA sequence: TGTGCCAGCAGCGTAACCCCGGGGGATGAGCAGTTCTTC.

The CDR3: CASSLQGSNQPQHF. For the CDR3, the DNA is TGTGCCAGCAGCTTACAGGGGTCTAATCAGCCCCAGCATTTT. The chain has TRBV7-9 and TRBJ1-5, with D perhaps TRBD1 (6 bases). The CDR3 loop spans 14 amino acids. V was cut by 2 bases and J by 4 bases, with 9 bases left in between. Germline CDR1 is SEHNR and CDR2 is FQNEAQ (reference sequence).

The CDR3: CASSLSTGASGNQPQHF. For the CDR3, the DNA is TGTGCCAGCAGCTTGTCGACAGGCGCTTCGGGCAATCAGCCCCAGCATTTT. The chain combines TRBV5-5 with TRBJ1-5, with D possibly being TRBD1 (6 bases). Per the germline V gene, CDR1 is SGHKS and CDR2 is YYEKEE (reference sequence). The CDR3 consists of 17 residues. V was shortened by 1 base and J by 2 bases, with 16 bases between the two germline ends.

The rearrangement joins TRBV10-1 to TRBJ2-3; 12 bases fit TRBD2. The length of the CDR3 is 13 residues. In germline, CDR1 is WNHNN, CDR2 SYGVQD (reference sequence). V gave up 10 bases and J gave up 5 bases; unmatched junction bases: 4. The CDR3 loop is CATATSGGDTQYF. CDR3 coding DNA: TGCGCCACTGCGACTAGCGGGGGAGATACGCAGTATTTT.

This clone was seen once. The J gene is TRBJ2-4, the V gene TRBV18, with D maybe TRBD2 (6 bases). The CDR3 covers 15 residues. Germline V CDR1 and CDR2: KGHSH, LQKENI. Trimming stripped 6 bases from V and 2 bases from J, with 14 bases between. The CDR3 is CASSPDSGTKNIQYF. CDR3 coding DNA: TGTGCCAGCTCGCCAGATAGCGGAACCAAAAACATTCAGTACTTC.